Listed below are T cell receptor beta chains from one sample, sequenced in a study of blood T cell repertoires in COVID-19. Sequencing was performed with immunoSEQ multiplex PCR; in TCRdb, only in-frame clones are kept and a portion is missing. This table has 95,000 to 100,000 clones, roughly 85% appearing once. Sequenced: peripheral blood. The origin of the receptors is a woman in her 70s with active or convalescent COVID-19. The CDR3 runs from the conserved cysteine through the conserved F or W. Fields, in order: J gene, clone size, V gene, D gene, CDR3 length, CDR3 protein, CDR3 DNA. D genes are given only for firm matches. Clone size is shown for a subset of rows, as once, few, many or a class of expanded clone.

TRBJ1-4 | - | TRBV4-3 | - | 13 | CASSQNTVEKLFF | TGCGCCAGCAGCCAAAATACAGTCGAAAAACTGTTTTTT
TRBJ2-7 | - | TRBV11-2 | TRBD1 | 15 | CASSLTTQGIYEQYF | TGTGCCAGCAGCTTAACAACACAGGGGATCTACGAGCAGTACTTC
TRBJ2-1 | - | TRBV4-1 | - | 16 | CASSQDRASSYNEQFF | TGCGCCAGCAGCCAAGATCGAGCAAGCTCCTACAATGAGCAGTTCTTC
TRBJ1-2 | - | TRBV28 | - | 15 | CASSPADSFFYGYTF | TGTGCCAGCAGCCCCGCCGACAGTTTTTTCTATGGCTACACCTTC
TRBJ1-3 | - | TRBV11-2 | - | 15 | CASSQTGSGGNTIYF | TGTGCCAGCAGCCAAACAGGGTCAGGTGGAAACACCATATATTTT
TRBJ1-4 | - | TRBV10-1 | - | 16 | CASSSGEGHTNEKLFF | TGCGCCAGCAGTTCAGGAGAGGGCCATACTAATGAAAAACTGTTTTTT
TRBJ2-7 | - | TRBV12-5 | TRBD2 | 15 | CASRLAGGTHYEQYF | TGTGCTAGTCGGCTAGCGGGAGGGACGCACTACGAGCAGTACTTC
TRBJ1-2 | - | TRBV9 | - | 16 | CASSRGGGREIYGYTF | TGTGCCAGCAGCAGAGGCGGAGGGAGGGAGATTTATGGCTACACCTTC
TRBJ2-1 | - | TRBV12-3/TRBV12-4 | TRBD2 | 13 | CASNAGLVNEQFF | TGTGCCAGCAATGCGGGACTAGTTAATGAGCAGTTCTTC
TRBJ1-2 | - | TRBV29-1 | - | 12 | CSVEWGRGGYTF | TGCAGCGTTGAATGGGGTCGGGGTGGCTACACCTTC
TRBJ2-1 | - | TRBV7-2 | - | 13 | CASSPRTVLLQFF | TGTGCCAGCAGCCCTAGGACTGTTCTACTACAGTTCTTC
TRBJ2-1 | few | TRBV28 | - | 12 | CASSLYEREQFF | TGTGCCAGCAGTTTATATGAGCGGGAGCAGTTCTTC
TRBJ2-5 | - | TRBV7-2 | - | 14 | CASSSPPGQETQYF | TGTGCCAGCAGCTCCCCCCCGGGACAAGAGACCCAGTACTTC
TRBJ2-1 | - | TRBV9 | TRBD2 | 16 | CASSVEGRGSYNEQFF | TGTGCCAGCAGCGTAGAAGGGAGGGGCTCCTACAATGAGCAGTTCTTC
TRBJ2-6 | - | TRBV28 | TRBD2 | 15 | CASSIGGAGANVLTF | TGTGCCAGCAGCATTGGGGGGGCTGGGGCCAACGTCCTGACTTTC
TRBJ1-1 | - | TRBV4-2 | - | 17 | CASSQDMLGRGVTEAFF | TGTGCCAGCAGCCAAGATATGTTAGGCAGGGGAGTCACTGAAGCTTTCTTT
TRBJ2-7 | - | TRBV21-1 | - | 15 | CASSRGAGKLYEQYF | TGTGCCAGCAGCAGAGGAGCAGGGAAGTTGTACGAGCAGTACTTC
TRBJ2-7 | - | TRBV5-6 | - | 14 | CASSTETAAYEQYF | TGTGCCAGCAGCACCGAAACAGCAGCCTACGAGCAGTACTTC
TRBJ1-6 | - | TRBV15 | - | 15 | CATSRGTGGDSPLHF | TGTGCCACCAGCAGAGGGACGGGAGGGGATTCACCCCTCCACTTT
TRBJ1-2 | once | TRBV15 | TRBD1 | 14 | CATSRAGQGIGYTF | TGTGCCACCAGCAGAGCGGGACAGGGGATTGGCTACACCTTC
TRBJ2-1 | few | TRBV20-1 | - | 11 | CSASHGDEQFF | TGCAGTGCTTCCCACGGGGATGAGCAGTTCTTC
TRBJ2-1 | - | TRBV3-1/TRBV3-2 | TRBD2 | 17 | CASSQELSGGDYNEQFF | TGTGCCAGCAGCCAAGAATTAAGCGGGGGCGACTACAATGAGCAGTTCTTC
TRBJ1-2 | - | TRBV6-2/TRBV6-3 | TRBD1 | 13 | CASSRGQNYGYTF | TGTGCCAGCAGCCGGGGACAGAACTATGGCTACACCTTC
TRBJ2-7 | - | TRBV28 | - | 11 | CASLRAEEQYF | TGTGCCAGTCTGCGGGCAGAGGAGCAGTACTTC
TRBJ2-2 | - | TRBV11-3 | TRBD2 | 14 | CASAGGPRTGELFF | TGTGCCAGCGCGGGAGGGCCCCGCACCGGGGAGCTGTTTTTT
TRBJ1-5 | few | TRBV28 | TRBD1 | 16 | CASRPGGGWSNQPQHF | TGTGCCAGCAGACCAGGGGGCGGGTGGAGCAATCAGCCCCAGCATTTT
TRBJ2-1 | once | TRBV5-1 | TRBD2 | 14 | CASFSGALYNEQFF | TGCGCCAGCTTTAGCGGGGCCCTTTACAATGAGCAGTTCTTC
TRBJ2-1 | - | TRBV5-1 | TRBD2 | 14 | CASSPSGGGNEQFF | TGCGCCAGCAGCCCTAGCGGGGGGGGAAATGAGCAGTTCTTC
TRBJ2-5 | - | TRBV19 | - | 14 | CASSAGTSSETQYF | TGTGCCAGTAGTGCCGGGACTTCAAGCGAGACCCAGTACTTC